Below, 21 T cell receptor beta chains from the same sample are listed, as sequenced in a study of blood T cells in healthy people across ages. The use of a sample-barcoded 5' primer and a J-beta primer mix characterized a second PCR of roughly 6 to 11 cycles. TCRdb re-derived calls from the 5' RACE reads in MiXCR, one entry per CDR3 protein. The repertoire includes about 1.5 million distinct CDR3 sequences, roughly 43% of them detected once, and less than 5% sits in the top ten. Sequencing was carried out using blood. The origin of the receptors is a woman in her late teens or twenties in good health.

The chain links TRBV18 to TRBJ2-1; 9 bases line up with TRBD2. The trim removed 0 bases at V and 6 bases at J, leaving 6 bases unmatched. Germline V gene sequence: CDR1 KGHSH, CDR2 LQKENI. This CDR3 is built from 16 residues. The CDR3 loop is CASSPPRTREGNEQFF. For the CDR3, the DNA is TGTGCCAGCTCACCACCACGTACGCGGGAGGGCAATGAGCAGTTCTTC.

This chain connects TRBV6-5 to TRBJ2-7, with 9 bases fitting TRBD1. The DNA matches TRBJ2-5 better at its end, which makes the J call doubtful. Per the germline V gene, CDR1 is MNHEY and CDR2 is SVGAGI. CDR3 length: 14 amino acids. CDR3 DNA: TGTGCCAGCAGTCGACAGGGGGTCGGCGAGACCCAGTACTTC. Encoded protein: CASSRQGVGETQYF.

This clonotype came up a few times. The chain uses TRBV29-1 and TRBJ2-1, with a weak D call TRBD1 (5 bases). The CDR3 is 12 amino acids. Germline V lookup: CDR1 SQVTM, CDR2 ANQGSEA. Trimming cost V 7 bases and J 7 bases, with 14 bases left between them. DNA for the CDR3: TGCAGCGGGTTGGGGCTCCGGAATGAGCAGTTCTTC. Protein sequence: CSGLGLRNEQFF.

The CDR3 loop reads CASSERGWYEQYF. DNA of the CDR3: TGTGCCAGCAGTGAACGGGGGTGGTACGAGCAGTACTTC. The chain uses TRBV6-1 and TRBJ2-7; weak D call: TRBD2 (6 bases). V lost 2 bases and J lost 4, with 9 bases in between. CDR3 length equals 13 residues. Germline V lookup: CDR1 MNHNS, CDR2 SASEGT.

The rearrangement links TRBV7-8 to TRBJ2-7; unclear D gene. CDR3 length equals 11 residues. The V end was cut by 5 bases, the J end by 12 bases, with 14 bases between. CDR1 and CDR2 (germline): SGHVS, FQNEAQ. CDR3 region: CASSTADRLYF. The CDR3 coding sequence is TGTGCCAGCAGCACCGCTGATAGGTTGTACTTC.

This clonotype was counted only a few times. The chain joins TRBV10-3 to TRBJ2-3, with 11 bases identical to TRBD2. V was clipped by 6 bases and J by 2 bases; unmatched bases: 4. CDR1 is ENHRY and CDR2 is SYGVKD in the germline V gene. The CDR3 has 15 amino acids. CDR3 protein: CAIRGTSGVTDTQYF. CDR3 sequence (DNA): TGTGCCATCAGGGGGACTAGCGGCGTCACAGATACGCAGTATTTT.

The chain recombines TRBV7-9 with TRBJ2-7; TRBD2 matches 7 bases. The J call is in doubt because the DNA end fits TRBJ2-5 better. This CDR3 contains 15 residues. Germline lookup yields CDR1 SEHNR and CDR2 FQNEAQ (reference sequence). CDR3 in amino acids: CASSLMAGEEETQYF. Written as DNA, the CDR3 is TGTGCCAGCAGCTTAATGGCGGGAGAGGAAGAGACCCAGTACTTC.

The V call is TRBV6-1, the J call TRBJ1-1; D possibly corresponds to TRBD1 (5 bases). The CDR3 has 14 residues. V was cut by 3 bases and J by 7 bases, with 15 bases left in between. Per the germline V gene, CDR1 is MNHNS and CDR2 is SASEGT. Written as DNA, the CDR3 is TGTGCCAGCAGTGACGGGGGTCATGGAATTGAAGCTTTCTTT. It specifies CASSDGGHGIEAFF.

Comments on this clonotype: At one boundary the junction diverges from the germline segment, which might be a read error. The chain combines TRBV12-3 or TRBV12-4 with TRBJ2-3, with D perhaps TRBD2 (5 bases). This CDR3 is built from 13 residues. This CDR3 is CAGRPPGSDTQYF. CDR3 DNA: TGTGCCGGCAGGCCACCGGGATCAGATACGCAGTATTTT.

The chain employs TRBV20-1 and TRBJ2-1; D gene unclear. V lost 6 bases and J 2 bases, leaving 11 bases between the germline ends. This CDR3 is built from 13 residues. The germline V gene encodes CDR1 DFQATT and CDR2 SNEGSKA (reference sequence). In DNA, the CDR3 is TGCAGTGCCCGACCACCCGCCTACAATGAGCAGTTCTTC. Its protein product is CSARPPAYNEQFF.

This rearrangement joins TRBV20-1 to TRBJ2-1; 7 positions match TRBD2. The CDR3 length is 15 residues. Germline CDR1 DFQATT, CDR2 SNEGSKA (reference sequence). The CDR3 spells CSTGDTGGRYNEQFF. The CDR3 DNA reads TGCAGCACCGGCGACACGGGAGGAAGGTACAATGAGCAGTTCTTC.

V usage is TRBV29-1 and J usage is TRBJ2-3; 7 positions match TRBD1. Germline V gives CDR1 SQVTM, CDR2 ANQGSEA. The CDR3 consists of 13 residues. With V trimmed by 4 bases and J by 5 bases, 6 bases remained unmatched. CDR3 amino acids: CSVVTGFLDTQYF. The DNA of the CDR3 is TGCAGCGTTGTGACAGGGTTTTTAGATACGCAGTATTTT.

CDR3 in DNA: TGCGCCAGCAGCCAAGAAGTTTTAGCGGGGTTAAACAATGAGCAGTTCTTC. This gives the protein CASSQEVLAGLNNEQFF. The V gene is TRBV4-1, the J gene TRBJ2-1, with 8 positions matching TRBD2. The germline V gene encodes CDR1 MGHRA and CDR2 YSYEKL. This CDR3 region has 17 residues. J lost 5 bases, V lost 0 bases, and 9 bases had no gene match.

DNA of the CDR3: TGTGCCAGCAGTGTCAGGGTCGGCAATCAGCCCCAGCATTTT. Encoded protein: CASSVRVGNQPQHF. This sequence joins TRBV2 and TRBJ1-5; D is possibly TRBD1 (5 bases). The CDR3 sequence is 14 residues long. The V end was cut by 4 bases, the J end by 2 bases, with 9 bases between. Germline V gene sequence: CDR1 SNHLY, CDR2 FYNNEI.

There are a few counts of this clonotype. The rearrangement links TRBV4-1 to TRBJ2-2; maybe TRBD2 (5 bases). This CDR3 has 15 residues. V dropped 3 bases and J dropped 2 bases, with 10 bases sitting between them. Germline V gene sequence: CDR1 MGHRA, CDR2 YSYEKL. The CDR3 protein is CASSHVRANTGELFF. The CDR3 bases are TGCGCCAGCAGCCACGTGAGGGCCAACACCGGGGAGCTGTTTTTT.

This clonotype was seen a few times. The rearrangement uses TRBV6-2 or TRBV6-3 and TRBJ1-1; D possibly corresponds to TRBD1 (6 bases). Trimming removed 5 bases at V and 4 bases at J, with 14 bases between. Germline V gene sequence: CDR1 MNHEY, CDR2 SVGEGT. CDR3 length: 14 amino acids. For the CDR3, the DNA is TGTGCCAGCAGTGACAGGTCCAGGACCACTGAAGCTTTCTTT. Translating it yields CASSDRSRTTEAFF.

V gene TRBV2 combines with J gene TRBJ2-2; 12 positions agree with TRBD1. The CDR3 spans 17 residues. Unmatched junction bases numbered 4, after V lost 2 bases and J lost 3 bases. In germline, CDR1 is SNHLY, CDR2 FYNNEI. CDR3 in DNA: TGTGCCAGCAGTGAACGGGACAGGGGGCAGGACACCGGGGAGCTGTTTTTT. Translating gives CASSERDRGQDTGELFF.

This clonotype appeared many times. The chain carries TRBV4-1 and TRBJ2-1; D gene uncertain. V shed 0 bases and J shed 8 bases, with 11 bases lying between them. Germline V lookup: CDR1 MGHRA, CDR2 YSYEKL. The CDR3 has 14 residues. CDR3 DNA: TGCGCCAGCAGCCAAGAACTACCAGCAGATGAGCAGTTCTTC. Translation gives CASSQELPADEQFF.

The rearrangement joins TRBV20-1 to TRBJ1-5; D ambiguous. Between the trimmed V and J ends, which lost 1 base and 0 bases, there was a span of 7 bases. The CDR3 totals 14 residues. Germline values: CDR1 DFQATT, CDR2 SNEGSKA (reference sequence). The CDR3 sequence is CSARGTHSNQPQHF. The CDR3 bases are TGCAGTGCTAGAGGGACTCATAGCAATCAGCCCCAGCATTTT.

The chain carries TRBV4-3 and TRBJ1-2; 8 bases match TRBD1. The CDR3 has 16 residues. The germline gives CDR1 LGHNA, CDR2 YSLEER. V lost 0 bases to trimming and J lost 0 bases; unmatched junction nucleotides: 3. The CDR3 spells CASSQEGTGSNYGYTF. For the CDR3, the DNA is TGCGCCAGCAGCCAAGAAGGGACAGGATCTAACTATGGCTACACCTTC.

This chain uses TRBV7-2 with TRBJ2-5; D is ambiguous. V was trimmed by 2 bases and J by 5 bases, leaving 15 bases between them. CDR1 SGHTA and CDR2 FQGNSA come from the germline V gene. The CDR3 covers 15 residues. Here the CDR3 reads CASSLHQAVMETQYF. In nucleotides, the CDR3 is TGTGCCAGCAGCTTACATCAGGCGGTCATGGAGACCCAGTACTTC.